This note documents a single TCR beta chain sequence. TCRdb's copy holds only in-frame clones and misses some; the assay was immunoSEQ multiplex PCR. The sample holds about 22,000 clones, under 95% seen once. The data stem from a study of T cells in tumors and immune-related adverse events. Germline V CDR1 and CDR2: KGHSH, LQKENI. The length of the CDR3 is 14 residues. Trimming stripped 3 bases from V and 0 bases from J, with 8 bases between. Source: lymph node tissue, taken from a patient treated with anti-PD-1 therapy. This clonotype originated in a female donor with metastatic renal cell carcinoma. The V and J genes are TRBV18 and TRBJ2-5, with a possible D match to TRBD1 (6 bases). CDR3 coding DNA: TGTGCCAGCTCACCGACAGGACACCAAGAGACCCAGTACTTC. Its translation is CASSPTGHQETQYF.